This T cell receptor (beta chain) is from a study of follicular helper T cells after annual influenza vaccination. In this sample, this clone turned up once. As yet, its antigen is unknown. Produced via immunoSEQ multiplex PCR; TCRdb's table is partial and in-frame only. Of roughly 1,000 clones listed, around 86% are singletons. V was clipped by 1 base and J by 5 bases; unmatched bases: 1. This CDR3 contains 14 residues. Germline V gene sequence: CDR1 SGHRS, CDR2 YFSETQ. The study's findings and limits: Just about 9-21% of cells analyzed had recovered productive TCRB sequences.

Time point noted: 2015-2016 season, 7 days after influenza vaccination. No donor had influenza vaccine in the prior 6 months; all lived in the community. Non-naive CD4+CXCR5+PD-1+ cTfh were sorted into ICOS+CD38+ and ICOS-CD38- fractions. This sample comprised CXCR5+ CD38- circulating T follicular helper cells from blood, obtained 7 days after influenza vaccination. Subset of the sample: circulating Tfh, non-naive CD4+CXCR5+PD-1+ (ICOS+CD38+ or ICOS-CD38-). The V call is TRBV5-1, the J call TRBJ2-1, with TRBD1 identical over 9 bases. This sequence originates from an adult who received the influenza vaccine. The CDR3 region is CASSLRQGDNEQFF. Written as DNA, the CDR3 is TGCGCCAGCAGCTTGAGACAGGGGGACAATGAGCAGTTCTTC.